This T cell receptor beta chain was documented in a study of blood T cells in healthy people across ages. About this clonotype itself: Its antigen is currently unknown.

Using a J-beta primer mix together with a sample-barcoded 5' primer, a second PCR was run for roughly 6 to 12 cycles. TCRdb ran MiXCR on the 5' RACE reads and lists one entry per CDR3 protein. The sample has 1.2 million to 1.5 million distinct CDR3 sequences; 59% are singletons. CDR3 length: 16 residues. Unmatched junction bases numbered 8, after V lost 4 bases and J lost 3 bases. From germline, CDR1 is LNHNV and CDR2 YYDKDF (reference sequence). Study-wide results and caveats: A strong correlation was found between TCR beta diversity and the percentage of naive T cells. Roughly linearly, TCR beta diversity per million T cells fell as age increased.

This chain links TRBV15 with TRBJ2-5, with 10 bases identical to TRBD2. The sequence derives from a man younger than 30 in good health. The source material was blood. The CDR3 loop is CATSKEAGGLKETQYF. The CDR3 DNA reads TGTGCCACCAGCAAAGAAGCGGGGGGGCTGAAAGAGACCCAGTACTTC.